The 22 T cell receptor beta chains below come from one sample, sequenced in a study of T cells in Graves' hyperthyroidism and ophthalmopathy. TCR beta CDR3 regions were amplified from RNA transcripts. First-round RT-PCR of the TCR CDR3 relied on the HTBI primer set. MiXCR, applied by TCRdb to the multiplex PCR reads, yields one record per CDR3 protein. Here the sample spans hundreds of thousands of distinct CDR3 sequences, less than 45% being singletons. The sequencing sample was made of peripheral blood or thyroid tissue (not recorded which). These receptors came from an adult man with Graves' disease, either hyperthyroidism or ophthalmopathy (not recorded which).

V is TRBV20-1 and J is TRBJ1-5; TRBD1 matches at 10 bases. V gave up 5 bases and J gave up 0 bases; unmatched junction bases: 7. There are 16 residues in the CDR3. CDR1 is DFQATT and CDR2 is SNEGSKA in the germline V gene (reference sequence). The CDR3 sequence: CSAARDRGGSNQPQHF. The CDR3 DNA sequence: TGCAGTGCTGCCCGGGACAGGGGAGGTAGCAATCAGCCCCAGCATTTT.

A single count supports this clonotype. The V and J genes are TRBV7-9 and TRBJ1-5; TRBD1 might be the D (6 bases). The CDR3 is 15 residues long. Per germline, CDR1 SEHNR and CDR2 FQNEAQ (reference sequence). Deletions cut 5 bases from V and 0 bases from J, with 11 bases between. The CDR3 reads CASSPDSPSNQPQHF. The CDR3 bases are TGTGCCAGCAGCCCGGACAGCCCTAGCAATCAGCCCCAGCATTTT.

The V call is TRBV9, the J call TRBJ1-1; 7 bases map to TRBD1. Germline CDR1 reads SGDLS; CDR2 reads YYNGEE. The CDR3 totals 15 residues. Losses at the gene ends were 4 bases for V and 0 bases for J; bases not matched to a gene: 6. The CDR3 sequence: CASSLLQGLNTEAFF. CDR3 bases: TGTGCCAGCAGCCTTTTACAGGGGCTGAACACTGAAGCTTTCTTT.

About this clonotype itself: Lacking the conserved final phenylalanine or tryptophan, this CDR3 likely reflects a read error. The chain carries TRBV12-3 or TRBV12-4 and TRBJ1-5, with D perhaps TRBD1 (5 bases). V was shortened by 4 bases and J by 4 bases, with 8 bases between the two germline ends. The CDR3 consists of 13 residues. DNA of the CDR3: TGTGCCAGCAGTTATAGGGGAAATCAGCCCCAGCATTCT. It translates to CASSYRGNQPQHS.

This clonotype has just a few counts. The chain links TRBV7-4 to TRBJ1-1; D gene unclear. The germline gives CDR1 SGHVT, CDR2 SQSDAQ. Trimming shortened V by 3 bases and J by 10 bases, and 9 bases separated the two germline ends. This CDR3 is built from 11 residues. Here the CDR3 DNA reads TGTGCCAGCAGCTTTGAAGGTACAGCTTTCTTT. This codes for CASSFEGTAFF.

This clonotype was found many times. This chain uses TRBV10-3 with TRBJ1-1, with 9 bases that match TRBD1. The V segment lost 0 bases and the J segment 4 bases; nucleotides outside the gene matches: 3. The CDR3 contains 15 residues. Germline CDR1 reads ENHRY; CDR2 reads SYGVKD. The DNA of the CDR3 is TGTGCCATCAGTGAGTCGGACAGGGGAGTCACTGAAGCTTTCTTT. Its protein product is CAISESDRGVTEAFF.

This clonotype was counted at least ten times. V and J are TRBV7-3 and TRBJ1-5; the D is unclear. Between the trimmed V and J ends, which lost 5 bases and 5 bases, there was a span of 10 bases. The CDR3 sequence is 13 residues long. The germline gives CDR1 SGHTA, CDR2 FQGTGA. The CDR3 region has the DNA TGTGCCAGCAGCAATACAGCCGATCAGCCCCAGCATTTT. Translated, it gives CASSNTADQPQHF. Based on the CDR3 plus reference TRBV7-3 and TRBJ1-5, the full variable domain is GAGVSQTPSNKVTEKGKYVELRCDPISGHTALYWYRQSLGQGPEFLIYFQGTGAADDSGLPNDRFFAVRPEGSVSTLKIQRTERGDSAVYLCASSNTADQPQHFGDGTRLSIL.

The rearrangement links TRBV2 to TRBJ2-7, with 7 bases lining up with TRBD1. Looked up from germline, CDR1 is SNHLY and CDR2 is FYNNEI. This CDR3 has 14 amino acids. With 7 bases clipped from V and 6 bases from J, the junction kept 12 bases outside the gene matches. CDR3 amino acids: CASTFGQEVGEQYF. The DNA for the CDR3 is TGTGCCAGCACTTTCGGACAGGAGGTGGGCGAGCAGTACTTC.

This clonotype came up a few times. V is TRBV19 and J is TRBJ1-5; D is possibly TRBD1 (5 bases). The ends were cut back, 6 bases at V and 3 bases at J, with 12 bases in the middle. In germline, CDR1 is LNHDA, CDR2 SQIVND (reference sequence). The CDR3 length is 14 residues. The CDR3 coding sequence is TGTGCCAGTAGGCCGGGGCAGCCCAATCAGCCCCAGCATTTT. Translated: CASRPGQPNQPQHF.

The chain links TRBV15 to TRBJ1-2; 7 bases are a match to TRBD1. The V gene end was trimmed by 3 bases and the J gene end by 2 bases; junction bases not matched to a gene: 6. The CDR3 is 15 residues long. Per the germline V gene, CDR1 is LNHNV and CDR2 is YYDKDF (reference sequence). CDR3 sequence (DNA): TGTGCCACCAGCAGTGTTGGACAGGCCAACTATGGCTACACCTTC. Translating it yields CATSSVGQANYGYTF.

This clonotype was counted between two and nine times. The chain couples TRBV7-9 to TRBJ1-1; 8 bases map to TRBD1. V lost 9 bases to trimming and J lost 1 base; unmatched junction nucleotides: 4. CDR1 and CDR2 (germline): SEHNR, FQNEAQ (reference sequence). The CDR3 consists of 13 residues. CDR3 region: CASYRGGNTEAFF. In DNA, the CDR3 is TGTGCCAGTTACAGGGGGGGGAACACTGAAGCTTTCTTT. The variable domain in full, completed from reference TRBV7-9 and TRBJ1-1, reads DTGVSQNPRHKITKRGQNVTFRCDPISEHNRLYWYRQTLGQGPEFLTYFQNEAQLEKSRLLSDRFSAERPKGSFSTLEIQRTEQGDSAMYLCASYRGGNTEAFFGQGTRLTVV.

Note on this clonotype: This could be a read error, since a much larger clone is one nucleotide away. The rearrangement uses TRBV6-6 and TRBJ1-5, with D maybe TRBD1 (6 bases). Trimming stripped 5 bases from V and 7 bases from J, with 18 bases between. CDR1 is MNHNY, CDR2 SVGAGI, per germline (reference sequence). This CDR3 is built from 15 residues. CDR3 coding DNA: TGTGCCAGCAGTGAGGGACCGGGGGCGACCCAGCCCCAGCATTTT. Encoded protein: CASSEGPGATQPQHF.

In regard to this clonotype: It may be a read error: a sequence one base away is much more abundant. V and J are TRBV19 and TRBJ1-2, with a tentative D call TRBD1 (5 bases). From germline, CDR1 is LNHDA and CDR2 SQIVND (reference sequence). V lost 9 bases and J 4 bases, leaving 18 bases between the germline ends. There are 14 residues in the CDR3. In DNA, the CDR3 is TGTGCCAGCAGACCTCAGGGACGGCCCTATGGCTACACCTTC. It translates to CASRPQGRPYGYTF.

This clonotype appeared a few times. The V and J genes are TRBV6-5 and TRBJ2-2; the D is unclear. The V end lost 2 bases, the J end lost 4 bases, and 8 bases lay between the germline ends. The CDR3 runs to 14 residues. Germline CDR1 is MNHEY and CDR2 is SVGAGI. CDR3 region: CASSYGQITGELFF. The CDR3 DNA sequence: TGTGCCAGCAGTTACGGCCAGATCACCGGGGAGCTGTTTTTT.

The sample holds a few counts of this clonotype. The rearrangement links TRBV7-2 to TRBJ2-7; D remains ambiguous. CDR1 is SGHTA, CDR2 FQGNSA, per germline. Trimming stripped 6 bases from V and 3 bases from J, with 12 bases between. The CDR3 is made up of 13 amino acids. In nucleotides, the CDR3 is TGTGCCAGCAGTTACCGGGCCCACTACGAGCAGTACTTC. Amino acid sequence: CASSYRAHYEQYF.

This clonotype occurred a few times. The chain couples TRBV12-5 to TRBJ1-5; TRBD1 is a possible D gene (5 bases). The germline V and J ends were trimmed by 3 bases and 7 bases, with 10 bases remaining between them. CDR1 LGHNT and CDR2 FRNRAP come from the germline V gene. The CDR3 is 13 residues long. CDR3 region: CASGFGGGQPQHF. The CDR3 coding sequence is TGTGCTAGTGGTTTCGGGGGTGGCCAGCCCCAGCATTTT. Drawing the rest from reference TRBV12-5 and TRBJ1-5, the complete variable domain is DARVTQTPRHKVTEMGQEVTMRCQPILGHNTVFWYRQTMMQGLELLAYFRNRAPLDDSGMPKDRFSAEMPDATLATLKIQPSEPRDSAVYFCASGFGGGQPQHFGDGTRLSIL.

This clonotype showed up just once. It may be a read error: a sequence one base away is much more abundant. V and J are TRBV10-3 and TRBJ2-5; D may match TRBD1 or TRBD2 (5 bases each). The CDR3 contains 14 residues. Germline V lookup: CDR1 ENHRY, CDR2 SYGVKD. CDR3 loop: CASSESGPQETQYF. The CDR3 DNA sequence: TGTGCCAGCAGTGAGTCGGGGCCCCAAGAGACCCAGTACTTC.

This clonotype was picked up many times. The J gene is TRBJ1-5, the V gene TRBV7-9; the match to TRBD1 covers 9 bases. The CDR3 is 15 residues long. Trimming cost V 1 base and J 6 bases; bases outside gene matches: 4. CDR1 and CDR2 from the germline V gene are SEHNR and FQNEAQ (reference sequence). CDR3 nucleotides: TGTGCCAGCAGCTTAGGAACAGGGGGCGGTCAGCCCCAGCATTTT. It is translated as CASSLGTGGGQPQHF.

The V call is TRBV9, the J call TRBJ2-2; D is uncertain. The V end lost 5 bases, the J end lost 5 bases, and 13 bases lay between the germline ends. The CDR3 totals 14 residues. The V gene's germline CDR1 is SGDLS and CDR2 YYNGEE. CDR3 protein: CASRQPDVTGELFF. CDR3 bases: TGTGCCAGCAGGCAGCCCGATGTAACCGGGGAGCTGTTTTTT.

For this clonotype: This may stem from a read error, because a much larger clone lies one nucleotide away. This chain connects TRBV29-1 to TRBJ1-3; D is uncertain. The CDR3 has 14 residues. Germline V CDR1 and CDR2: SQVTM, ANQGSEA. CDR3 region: CSVGLTTSGNTVYF. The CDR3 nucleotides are TGCAGCGTTGGATTAACAACCTCTGGAAACACCGTATATTTT. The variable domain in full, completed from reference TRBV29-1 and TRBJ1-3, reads SAVISQKPSRDICQRGTSLTIQCQVDSQVTMMFWYRQQPGQSLTLIATANQGSEATYESGFVIDKFPISRPNLTFSTLTVSNMSPEDSSIYLCSVGLTTSGNTVYFGEGSWLTVV.

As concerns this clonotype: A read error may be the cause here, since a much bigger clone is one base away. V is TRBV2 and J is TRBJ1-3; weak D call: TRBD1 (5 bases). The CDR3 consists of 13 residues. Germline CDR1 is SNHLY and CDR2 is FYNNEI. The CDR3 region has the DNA TGTGCCAGCAGCAGGACAACTGGAAACACCACATATTTT. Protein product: CASSRTTGNTTYF.

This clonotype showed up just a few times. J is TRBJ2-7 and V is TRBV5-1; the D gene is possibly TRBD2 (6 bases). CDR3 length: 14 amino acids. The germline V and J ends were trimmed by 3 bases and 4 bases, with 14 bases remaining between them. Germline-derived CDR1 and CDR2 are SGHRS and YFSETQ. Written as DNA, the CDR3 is TGCGCCAGCAGCTACTCCTGGGGGGTATACGAGCAGTACTTC. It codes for CASSYSWGVYEQYF.